A single sample gave rise to the 15 T cell receptor beta chains below, sequenced in a study of T cells in localized non-small cell lung cancer. This table comes from immunoSEQ multiplex PCR, and its TCRdb copy is limited to in-frame clones, with some not included. The sample includes around 3,500 clones, approximately 35% seen only once; the top ten take 7.5% to 10%. Sequences were derived from lung tumor tissue, sampled before any cancer treatment. These receptors were collected from a female donor over 55 with stage I lung adenocarcinoma.

The gene calls are TRBV7-1 and TRBJ1-3; D call uncertain. Being an ORF, TRBV7-1 has a function that is uncertain. The CDR3 length is 15 residues. Trimming left V 4 bases short and J 0 bases short, with 10 bases between. CDR3 DNA sequence: TGTGCCAGCAGCTTAGGTATGAGCTCTGGAAACACCATATATTTT. This codes for CASSLGMSSGNTIYF.

The chain couples TRBV11-3 to TRBJ1-4, with D unclear. The ends were cut back, 7 bases at V and 4 bases at J, with 13 bases in the middle. CDR1 is SGHNT, CDR2 YENEEA, per germline. There are 14 residues in the CDR3. CDR3 loop: CASTVRTGNEKLFF. CDR3 in DNA: TGTGCCAGCACCGTACGAACGGGTAATGAAAAACTGTTTTTT.

As DNA, the CDR3 is TGTGCCAGCAGCTTAGAGCGACAGGGTGGTGACACCATATATTTT. It specifies CASSLERQGGDTIYF. V is TRBV11-3 and J is TRBJ1-3, with 7 bases fitting TRBD1. V trimming: 0 bases; J trimming: 8 bases; junction bases outside the gene matches: 7. Looked up from germline, CDR1 is SGHNT and CDR2 is YENEEA. The CDR3 has 15 residues.

This clone rates as large (0.1 to 1%). This chain uses TRBV6-8 with TRBJ2-3, with D unresolved. Germline CDR1 is MNHGY and CDR2 is SAAAGT. The CDR3 is 12 amino acids. Trimming pared 4 bases from V and 5 bases from J, leaving 7 bases between. CDR3 nucleotides: TGTGCCAGCAGTTGGGATGGAGATACGCAGTATTTT. This encodes CASSWDGDTQYF.

In its sample, this clone is large. The chain couples TRBV30 to TRBJ1-1; a weak D match, TRBD1 (6 bases). This CDR3 contains 13 residues. Germline V gene sequence: CDR1 GTSNPN, CDR2 SVGIG (reference sequence). The V end lost 0 bases, the J end lost 3 bases, and 8 bases lay between the germline ends. Here the CDR3 DNA reads TGTGCCTGGAGTGTACAGGGAGACACTGAAGCTTTCTTT. The encoded protein is CAWSVQGDTEAFF.

This chain joins TRBV15 and TRBJ2-1, with 8 bases aligning to TRBD2. Germline-derived CDR1 and CDR2 are LNHNV and YYDKDF (reference sequence). The CDR3 consists of 18 residues. V lost 0 bases to trimming and J lost 4 bases; unmatched junction nucleotides: 11. CDR3 protein: CATSRDPLGSGNYNEQFF. In DNA, the CDR3 is TGTGCCACCAGCAGAGATCCCCTCGGTAGCGGGAATTACAATGAGCAGTTCTTC.

This clone was found a few times. V is TRBV9 and J is TRBJ2-2; D may be TRBD1 or TRBD2 (5 bases each). Germline V gene sequence: CDR1 SGDLS, CDR2 YYNGEE. V lost 6 bases to trimming and J lost 7 bases, with 13 bases between them. The CDR3 sequence is 13 residues long. Here the CDR3 reads CASTLPGGGELFF. CDR3 nucleotide sequence: TGTGCCAGCACCCTCCCTGGGGGCGGGGAGCTGTTTTTT.

The V gene is TRBV10-2, the J gene TRBJ2-7, with 8 bases matching TRBD2. Germline-derived CDR1 and CDR2 are WSHSY and SAAADI. The trim removed 8 bases at V and 7 bases at J, leaving 10 bases unmatched. The CDR3 consists of 13 residues. The CDR3 here is CASGRGLEVEQYF. The CDR3 DNA is TGCGCCAGCGGTAGGGGACTAGAAGTGGAGCAGTACTTC.

The V call is TRBV27, the J call TRBJ2-2, with TRBD1 as a possible D gene (6 bases). The V and J ends lost 3 bases and 2 bases respectively, with 13 bases between them. The CDR3 is 16 residues long. Germline V lookup: CDR1 MNHEY, CDR2 SMNVEV (reference sequence). The DNA for the CDR3 is TGTGCCAGCAGTTTGGGGAACAGGGTAAACACCGGGGAGCTGTTTTTT. Residues: CASSLGNRVNTGELFF.

In this sample, this clone turned up a few times. J is TRBJ2-6 and V is TRBV11-3; maybe TRBD2 (5 bases). The V gene lost 2 bases and the J gene lost 0 bases, with 11 bases spanning the gap. The germline gives CDR1 SGHNT, CDR2 YENEEA. The CDR3 is 17 residues long. The CDR3 spells CASSLIGKNSGANVLTF. The CDR3 DNA is TGTGCCAGCAGCTTAATCGGGAAGAACTCTGGGGCCAACGTCCTGACTTTC. Based on the CDR3 plus reference TRBV11-3 and TRBJ2-6, the full variable domain is EAGVVQSPRYKIIEKKQPVAFWCNPISGHNTLYWYLQNLGQGPELLIRYENEEAVDDSQLPKDRFSAERLKGVDSTLKIQPAELGDSAVYLCASSLIGKNSGANVLTFGAGSRLTVL.

The V call is TRBV28, the J call TRBJ2-7; D possibly corresponds to TRBD1 (6 bases). Trimming left V 5 bases short and J 1 base short, with 12 bases between. From germline, CDR1 is MDHEN and CDR2 SYDVKM. The length of the CDR3 is 14 residues. The CDR3 is CASSPGQYSYEQYF. DNA of the CDR3: TGTGCCAGCAGTCCCGGACAGTATTCCTACGAGCAGTACTTC. Full variable domain (missing parts from reference TRBV28 and TRBJ2-7): DVKVTQSSRYLVKRTGEKVFLECVQDMDHENMFWYRQDPGLGLRLIYFSYDVKMKEKGDIPEGYSVSREKKERFSLILESASTNQTSMYLCASSPGQYSYEQYFGPGTRLTVT.

The J gene is TRBJ2-3, the V gene TRBV28; TRBD1 matches 12 bases. The CDR3 runs to 17 residues. J gave up 1 base and V 2 bases, and 4 bases lay outside the gene matches. Germline lookup yields CDR1 MDHEN and CDR2 SYDVKM. CDR3 in amino acids: CASSLLGTGGGTDTQYF. CDR3 bases: TGTGCCAGCAGTTTACTCGGGACAGGGGGCGGCACAGATACGCAGTATTTT.

The chain recombines TRBV11-3 with TRBJ1-1; possible D gene TRBD1, 5 bases. Germline CDR1 SGHNT, CDR2 YENEEA. This CDR3 has 14 amino acids. V gave up 6 bases and J gave up 0 bases, with 11 bases separating them. CDR3 region: CASSRTHMNTEAFF. Written as DNA, the CDR3 is TGTGCCAGCAGTCGGACACACATGAACACTGAAGCTTTCTTT.

Relative to its sample, this clone is medium-sized. This rearrangement joins TRBV7-2 to TRBJ2-1, with a tentative D call TRBD1 (6 bases). V lost 9 bases to trimming and J lost 7 bases, with 16 bases between them. The CDR3 is 13 amino acids. Per germline, CDR1 SGHTA and CDR2 FQGNSA. CDR3: CASASQGGNEQFF. Written as DNA, the CDR3 is TGTGCCAGTGCTTCACAGGGTGGGAATGAGCAGTTCTTC.

This chain uses TRBV19 with TRBJ1-2; D call uncertain. CDR3 length equals 14 residues. Between the trimmed V and J ends, which lost 1 base and 7 bases, there was a span of 13 bases. Germline V gives CDR1 LNHDA, CDR2 SQIVND (reference sequence). This CDR3 is CASSIGGNLFGYTF. The CDR3 nucleotides read TGTGCCAGTAGTATAGGCGGAAATTTGTTTGGCTACACCTTC.